The 31 T cell receptor beta chains given below trace back to one sample, sequenced in a study of identical twins. MiXCR, run by TCRdb on the 5' RACE reads, gives a single entry per CDR3 protein. This sample has about 690,000 distinct CDR3 sequences; roughly 6% occur once, and the top ten carry about 1.8%. Sequenced material: naive T cells sorted from blood. The receptor set was obtained from a man younger than 35 in good health.

The rearrangement joins TRBV11-1 to TRBJ1-5; the D gene is possibly TRBD1 (5 bases). This CDR3 has 18 residues. V was pared by 1 base and J by 0 bases, with 16 bases between. Germline CDR1 and CDR2: SGHAT and FQDESV (reference sequence). CDR3 amino acids: CASSLDPRDGYSNQPQHF. In nucleotides, the CDR3 is TGTGCCAGCAGCTTAGACCCCCGGGACGGCTATAGCAATCAGCCCCAGCATTTT.

In this sample, this clonotype turned up many times. The rearrangement links TRBV20-1 to TRBJ2-5, with 7 bases aligning to TRBD2. This CDR3 has 12 amino acids. Trimming removed 1 base from V and 9 bases from J; junction bases left unmatched: 5. Germline V gene sequence: CDR1 DFQATT, CDR2 SNEGSKA (reference sequence). CDR3 DNA: TGCAGTGCTAGAGGGCTAGCGGACGCCCAGTACTTC. Translation gives CSARGLADAQYF.

This clonotype was recorded at least ten times. The V and J genes are TRBV12-3 or TRBV12-4 and TRBJ1-4; 7 bases agree with TRBD1. CDR3 length: 15 amino acids. After removal of 5 bases from V and 5 bases from J, the junction contained 8 bases not matched to a gene. CDR3 in DNA: TGTGCCAGCAGTCCACTGGGACAGATGAATGAAAAACTGTTTTTT. It encodes CASSPLGQMNEKLFF.

This chain links TRBV12-3 or TRBV12-4 with TRBJ1-6; D may be TRBD1 (6 bases). The CDR3 sequence is 15 residues long. V lost 4 bases and J 10 bases, leaving 17 bases between the germline ends. Here the CDR3 reads CASSSRDNGGSPLHF. CDR3 DNA sequence: TGTGCCAGCAGTTCCCGGGACAATGGAGGGTCACCCCTCCACTTT.

This clonotype was seen a handful of times. The rearrangement joins TRBV15 to TRBJ2-3, with 7 bases matching TRBD2. This CDR3 contains 12 residues. Looked up from germline, CDR1 is LNHNV and CDR2 is YYDKDF (reference sequence). V was pared by 5 bases and J by 6 bases, with 2 bases of the junction left unmatched. The CDR3 loop reads CATSLGGDTQYF. Written as DNA, the CDR3 is TGTGCCACCAGCCTGGGGGGGGATACGCAGTATTTT.

This clonotype came up many times. The chain recombines TRBV5-1 with TRBJ2-7; a weak D match, TRBD2 (5 bases). Trimming took off 1 base at V and 7 bases at J, with 9 bases between the two ends. The CDR3 runs 12 residues. In germline, CDR1 is SGHRS, CDR2 YFSETQ. The CDR3 region has the DNA TGCGCCAGCAGCTTGTACGGGGAAGAGCAGTACGTC. Encoded protein: CASSLYGEEQYV.

This clonotype was seen many times. The J gene is TRBJ2-2, the V gene TRBV29-1, with D unclear. V lost 7 bases and J 1 base, leaving 13 bases between the germline ends. This CDR3 comprises 14 residues. Germline V lookup: CDR1 SQVTM, CDR2 ANQGSEA. The CDR3 nucleotides read TGCAGCGCCGTCCTCGTAGGGAACACCGGGGAGCTGTTTTTT. Its translation is CSAVLVGNTGELFF.

This clonotype has a count of ten or more. The chain couples TRBV12-3 or TRBV12-4 to TRBJ1-2; D might be TRBD1 (6 bases). The CDR3 runs to 14 residues. Trimming shortened V by 3 bases and J by 4 bases, and 12 bases separated the two germline ends. CDR3 sequence reads: CASSFFGGGYGYTF. The CDR3 DNA is TGTGCCAGCAGTTTTTTTGGAGGGGGCTATGGCTACACCTTC.

The chain links TRBV12-3 or TRBV12-4 to TRBJ2-6; 8 positions agree with TRBD1. V trimming: 2 bases; J trimming: 0 bases; junction bases outside the gene matches: 6. This CDR3 comprises 18 residues. DNA of the CDR3: TGTGCCAGCAGTTTACCGGGGACAGGAGGCTCTGGGGCCAACGTCCTGACTTTC. Protein product: CASSLPGTGGSGANVLTF.

This clonotype showed up just a few times. DNA for the CDR3: TGCGCCAGCAGGGACAGGGGGCGAGACTATGGCTACACCTTC. This gives the protein CASRDRGRDYGYTF. The chain combines TRBV10-2 with TRBJ1-2, with TRBD1 matching over 11 bases. V dropped 6 bases and J dropped 3; count of bases not matched to a gene: 3. Germline V gives CDR1 WSHSY, CDR2 SAAADI. The CDR3 totals 14 residues.

This clonotype was observed many times. The chain employs TRBV4-3 and TRBJ2-5; D is uncertain. Per germline, CDR1 LGHNA and CDR2 YSLEER. Trimming left V 4 bases short and J 1 base short, with 13 bases between. The CDR3 runs to 15 residues. The chain's CDR3 is CASSPQWASQETQYF. The CDR3 DNA reads as TGCGCCAGCAGCCCCCAATGGGCCAGCCAAGAGACCCAGTACTTC.

This clonotype has ten or more counts. The chain employs TRBV5-1 and TRBJ2-6; D is ambiguous. The CDR3 is made up of 14 amino acids. Trimming removed 2 bases at V and 6 bases at J, with 9 bases between. CDR1 and CDR2 (germline): SGHRS, YFSETQ. CDR3 sequence reads: CASSFSSEANVLTF. The CDR3 region has the DNA TGCGCCAGCAGCTTCTCCAGTGAGGCCAACGTCCTGACTTTC.

This clonotype has a handful of counts. The rearrangement links TRBV19 to TRBJ1-2; D might be TRBD1 (5 bases). This CDR3 is built from 14 residues. Per germline, CDR1 LNHDA and CDR2 SQIVND (reference sequence). Trimming took 7 bases from V and 0 from J, leaving 12 bases between them. This CDR3 reads CASTEGRANYGYTF. In DNA, the CDR3 is TGTGCCAGTACTGAGGGGCGAGCTAACTATGGCTACACCTTC.

There are many counts of this clonotype. V and J are TRBV12-3 or TRBV12-4 and TRBJ2-7; D is unclear. CDR3 length: 11 amino acids. With 4 bases removed from V and 3 bases from J, the gap between germline ends came to 4 bases. CDR3 sequence: CASSWLYEQYF. CDR3 bases: TGTGCCAGCAGTTGGCTCTACGAGCAGTACTTC.

This clonotype appeared a few times. J is TRBJ2-2 and V is TRBV14; the D is unclear. This CDR3 has 14 amino acids. The V end lost 1 base, the J end lost 6 bases, and 9 bases lay between the germline ends. CDR1 is SGHDN, CDR2 FVKESK, per germline. The CDR3 sequence: CASSQVYVAGELFF. For the CDR3, the DNA is TGTGCCAGCAGCCAAGTGTATGTGGCCGGGGAGCTGTTTTTT.

The table lists this clonotype with a few counts. CDR3 bases: TGTGCCAGCAGTTCGGACAGGGCCCAGGGGGAGACCCAGTACTTC. Its translation: CASSSDRAQGETQYF. This chain joins TRBV27 and TRBJ2-5; 8 nucleotides align to TRBD1. J lost 5 bases, V lost 4 bases, and 9 bases had no gene match. Germline CDR1 reads MNHEY; CDR2 reads SMNVEV (reference sequence). This CDR3 has 15 residues.

This sequence joins TRBV14 and TRBJ2-1; the D is unclear. This CDR3 spans 15 amino acids. The V gene lost 4 bases and the J gene lost 2 bases, with 12 bases spanning the gap. Germline loops: CDR1 SGHDN, CDR2 FVKESK. This chain's CDR3 is CASSPPTDPYNEQFF. The CDR3 nucleotides read TGTGCCAGCAGCCCTCCCACAGACCCCTACAATGAGCAGTTCTTC.

V gene TRBV5-1 combines with J gene TRBJ2-7; maybe TRBD2 (5 bases). The V end lost 0 bases, the J end lost 5 bases, and 15 bases lay between the germline ends. This CDR3 is 15 amino acids long. The germline V gene encodes CDR1 SGHRS and CDR2 YFSETQ. The CDR3 is CASSLGFTGINEQYF. As DNA, the CDR3 is TGCGCCAGCAGCTTGGGGTTTACGGGGATCAACGAGCAGTACTTC.

V is TRBV28 and J is TRBJ2-7; TRBD2 matches at 9 bases. The CDR3 has 16 residues. Losses at the gene ends were 1 base for V and 0 bases for J; bases not matched to a gene: 4. Germline V gene lookup returns CDR1 MDHEN and CDR2 SYDVKM. CDR3 nucleotides: TGTGCCAGCAGTTTATTTAGCGGGAGATTCTCCTACGAGCAGTACTTC. Its translation is CASSLFSGRFSYEQYF. Variable domain in full (rest from reference TRBV28 and TRBJ2-7): DVKVTQSSRYLVKRTGEKVFLECVQDMDHENMFWYRQDPGLGLRLIYFSYDVKMKEKGDIPEGYSVSREKKERFSLILESASTNQTSMYLCASSLFSGRFSYEQYFGPGTRLTVT.

In DNA, the CDR3 is TGTGCCACCAGTGATGTTCTCCAGGGTGAGGGCTACACCTTC. Translation: CATSDVLQGEGYTF. V and J are TRBV24-1 and TRBJ1-2; a possible D gene is TRBD1 (5 bases). The CDR3 contains 14 residues. Trimming left V 3 bases short and J 8 bases short, with 15 bases between. Germline V gene data show CDR1 as KGHDR and CDR2 as SFDVKD.

Many counts were recorded for this clonotype. V usage is TRBV4-2 and J usage is TRBJ2-1, with D possibly being TRBD1 or TRBD2 (6 bases each). The CDR3 is 18 residues long. Trimming took 0 bases from V and 6 from J, leaving 21 bases between them. Germline values: CDR1 LGHNA, CDR2 YNFKEQ. CDR3 loop: CASSQERTRGGIGNEQFF. The DNA for the CDR3 is TGTGCCAGCAGCCAAGAGAGGACGCGAGGGGGGATTGGCAATGAGCAGTTCTTC.

This clonotype was picked up many times. This sequence joins TRBV20-1 and TRBJ2-1; D may be TRBD1 (5 bases). The CDR3 has 13 residues. Per the germline V gene, CDR1 is DFQATT and CDR2 is SNEGSKA (reference sequence). The DNA of the CDR3 is TGCAGCCCAGATCAAAGGGGTTTCAATGAGCAGTTCTTC. Translation gives CSPDQRGFNEQFF.

This clonotype was picked up many times. The V call is TRBV12-3 or TRBV12-4, the J call TRBJ2-3; D possibly uses TRBD1 or TRBD2 (5 bases each). This CDR3 region has 14 residues. Between the trimmed V and J ends, which lost 1 base and 0 bases, there was a span of 5 bases. CDR3 DNA: TGTGCCAGCAGTTTAGGGGACAGCACAGATACGCAGTATTTT. Its protein product is CASSLGDSTDTQYF.

The chain has TRBV7-2 and TRBJ2-3, with D perhaps TRBD2 (5 bases). The germline gives CDR1 SGHTA, CDR2 FQGNSA. The CDR3 totals 14 residues. The V end lost 5 bases, the J end lost 7 bases, and 16 bases lay between the germline ends. The DNA of the CDR3 is TGTGCCAGCAGCCCGGACTTTGGCTCGCATACGCAGTATTTT. Its protein product is CASSPDFGSHTQYF.

The chain employs TRBV12-3 or TRBV12-4 and TRBJ1-1; D gene uncertain. V lost 3 bases and J 3 bases, leaving 11 bases between the germline ends. The CDR3 covers 14 residues. The CDR3 is CASSFIWLHTEAFF. For the CDR3, the DNA is TGTGCCAGCAGTTTTATTTGGCTTCACACTGAAGCTTTCTTT.

This clonotype appeared many times. The chain recombines TRBV12-3 or TRBV12-4 with TRBJ2-3; 8 bases align to TRBD2. The V gene end was trimmed by 5 bases and the J gene end by 0 bases; junction bases not matched to a gene: 4. The CDR3 contains 15 residues. The CDR3 sequence: CASSPSGPSTDTQYF. CDR3 DNA: TGTGCCAGCAGTCCTAGCGGGCCTAGCACAGATACGCAGTATTTT.

This clonotype was seen a few times. The genes are TRBV10-3 and TRBJ2-4, with TRBD1 matching 7 bases. CDR3 length: 16 residues. J gave up 1 base and V 2 bases, and 5 bases lay outside the gene matches. Germline CDR1 reads ENHRY; CDR2 reads SYGVKD. CDR3 coding DNA: TGTGCCATCAGTGAGAACAGGGGAGAGGCCAAAAACATTCAGTACTTC. Protein sequence: CAISENRGEAKNIQYF.

This clonotype came up many times. The chain employs TRBV5-1 and TRBJ1-1; no clear D. The V end was cut by 7 bases, the J end by 0 bases, with 10 bases between. This CDR3 is built from 13 residues. From germline, CDR1 is SGHRS and CDR2 YFSETQ. CDR3: CASGSKVNTEAFF. CDR3 bases: TGCGCCAGCGGATCGAAGGTGAACACTGAAGCTTTCTTT. Variable domain in full (rest from reference TRBV5-1 and TRBJ1-1): KAGVTQTPRYLIKTRGQQVTLSCSPISGHRSVSWYQQTPGQGLQFLFEYFSETQRNKGNFPGRFSGRQFSNSRSEMNVSTLELGDSALYLCASGSKVNTEAFFGQGTRLTVV.

This clonotype was detected only a few times. The rearrangement uses TRBV3-1 and TRBJ2-5, with 11 bases that match TRBD2. V shed 3 bases, J shed 3 bases, and the junction held 3 bases outside the gene matches. CDR3 length: 15 residues. Germline CDR1 and CDR2: LGHDT and YNNKEL (reference sequence). The CDR3 DNA reads TGTGCCAGCAGCCATGGGGGACTAGCGGAAGAGACCCAGTACTTC. It encodes CASSHGGLAEETQYF.

This clonotype was found many times. J is TRBJ1-2 and V is TRBV29-1; D perhaps matches TRBD1 (5 bases). Trimming took off 3 bases at V and 4 bases at J, with 12 bases between the two ends. The germline V gene has CDR1 SQVTM and CDR2 ANQGSEA. The CDR3 loop spans 13 amino acids. CDR3 nucleotides: TGCAGCGTTGAGGTGGGGCAGGGCTATGGCTACACCTTC. Protein product: CSVEVGQGYGYTF.

This clonotype has a count of ten or more. The chain employs TRBV6-5 and TRBJ1-4; D is ambiguous. The CDR3 spans 13 residues. Germline V CDR1 and CDR2: MNHEY, SVGAGI. Trimming removed 0 bases at V and 11 bases at J, with 10 bases between. The CDR3 spells CASSYSRDWKLFF. The DNA of the CDR3 is TGTGCCAGCAGTTACTCGCGCGATTGGAAACTGTTTTTT.